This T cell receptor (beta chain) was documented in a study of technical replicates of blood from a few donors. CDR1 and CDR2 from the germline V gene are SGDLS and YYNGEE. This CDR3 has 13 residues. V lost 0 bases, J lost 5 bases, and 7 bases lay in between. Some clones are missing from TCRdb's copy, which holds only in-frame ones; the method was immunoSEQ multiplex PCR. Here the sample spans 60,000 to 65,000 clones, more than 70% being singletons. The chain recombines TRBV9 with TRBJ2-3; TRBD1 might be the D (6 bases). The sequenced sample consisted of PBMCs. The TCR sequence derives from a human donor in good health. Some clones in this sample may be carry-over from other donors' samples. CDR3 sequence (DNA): TGTGCCAGCAGCGTAGCGACAGGAGATACGCAGTATTTT. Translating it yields CASSVATGDTQYF. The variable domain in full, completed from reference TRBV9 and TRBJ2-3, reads DSGVTQTPKHLITATGQRVTLRCSPRSGDLSVYWYQQSLDQGLQFLIQYYNGEERAKGNILERFSAQQFPDLHSELNLSSLELGDSALYFCASSVATGDTQYFGPGTRLTVL.